A single sample gave rise to the 6 T cell receptor beta chains below, sequenced in a study of graft-versus-host responses after intestinal transplantation (dated by TCRdb to about 2021). Library preparation was by the immunoSEQ multiplex PCR assay. Imported from immuneACCESS, the table was reduced by TCRdb to in-frame sequences with V and J called. These copies leave out some clones; in studies compared against another copy, an unresolved V gene accounts for under half, and the cause of the remainder is not known. In this sample the table shows some 110,000 clones, approximately 93% of which occur a single time. The ten largest clones capture more than 0.9% of the sample. Sample time point, as interpreted from the label and publication: cells obtained before transplantation from donor or recipient. Their cognate antigens are unknown. The material was unstimulated CD8+ T cells sorted from spleen or lymph node cells, obtained before transplant. The receptors were gathered from a human donor who was the organ donor for an intestinal transplant.

The CDR3 DNA reads as TGTGCCAGCAGCTTAGAGTTTATGACTAGCGGGAGTCAAGAGACCCAGTACTTC. Translating it yields CASSLEFMTSGSQETQYF. V usage is TRBV11-2 and J usage is TRBJ2-5, with 12 bases fitting TRBD2. The CDR3 extends over 18 amino acids. V lost 0 bases to trimming and J lost 2 bases; unmatched junction nucleotides: 7. Germline V gene lookup returns CDR1 SGHAT and CDR2 FQNNGV.

As for this clone: Different DNA sequences within this sample yield the same CDR3. The chain carries TRBV11-2 and TRBJ2-7; no definite D call. The CDR3 has 13 amino acids. Germline V gene lookup returns CDR1 SGHAT and CDR2 FQNNGV. Trimming shortened V by 1 base and J by 1 base, and 5 bases separated the two germline ends. The CDR3 DNA reads TGTGCCAGCAGCTTAGGGCAGTCCTACGAGCAGTACTTC. Encoded protein: CASSLGQSYEQYF. Full variable domain (remainder filled in from reference TRBV11-2 and TRBJ2-7): EAGVAQSPRYKIIEKRQSVAFWCNPISGHATLYWYQQILGQGPKLLIQFQNNGVVDDSQLPKDRFSAERLKGVDSTLKIQPAKLEDSAVYLCASSLGQSYEQYFGPGTRLTVT.

J is TRBJ2-5 and V is TRBV6-1, with D perhaps assigned TRBD1 or TRBD2 (5 bases each). CDR3 length: 14 amino acids. The germline V gene has CDR1 MNHNS and CDR2 SASEGT. Trimming shortened V by 8 bases and J by 2 bases, and 15 bases separated the two germline ends. The CDR3 loop reads CASQGDLRQETQYF. Here the CDR3 DNA reads TGTGCCAGCCAGGGAGACCTTCGGCAAGAGACCCAGTACTTC.

A single count supports this clone. J is TRBJ2-1 and V is TRBV27; 11 positions match TRBD2. The CDR3 sequence is 15 residues long. The J segment lost 4 bases and the V segment lost 5 bases, leaving 4 bases of the junction unmatched. Germline CDR1 reads MNHEY; CDR2 reads SMNVEV (reference sequence). This CDR3 is CASSPRTSGYNEQFF. CDR3 DNA sequence: TGTGCCAGCAGTCCGAGGACTAGCGGGTACAATGAGCAGTTCTTC.

This sequence joins TRBV5-4 and TRBJ2-7; tentative D call: TRBD2 (5 bases). The germline V and J ends were trimmed by 2 bases and 2 bases, with 23 bases remaining between them. This CDR3 has 18 residues. Germline CDR1 is SGHNT and CDR2 is YYREEE (reference sequence). The CDR3 nucleotides are TGTGCCAGCAGCTTCCGGTATCAGCGAGAGCGGCCGACCTACGAGCAGTACTTC. Residues: CASSFRYQRERPTYEQYF.

The table lists this clone with a count of one. The J gene is TRBJ1-1, the V gene TRBV7-6; D is undetermined. Trimming pared 5 bases from V and 0 bases from J, leaving 7 bases between. CDR1 is SGHVS, CDR2 FNYEAQ, per germline. The CDR3 extends over 13 amino acids. The CDR3 sequence is CASSPGMNTEAFF. The CDR3 DNA is TGTGCCAGCAGCCCCGGGATGAACACTGAAGCTTTCTTT.